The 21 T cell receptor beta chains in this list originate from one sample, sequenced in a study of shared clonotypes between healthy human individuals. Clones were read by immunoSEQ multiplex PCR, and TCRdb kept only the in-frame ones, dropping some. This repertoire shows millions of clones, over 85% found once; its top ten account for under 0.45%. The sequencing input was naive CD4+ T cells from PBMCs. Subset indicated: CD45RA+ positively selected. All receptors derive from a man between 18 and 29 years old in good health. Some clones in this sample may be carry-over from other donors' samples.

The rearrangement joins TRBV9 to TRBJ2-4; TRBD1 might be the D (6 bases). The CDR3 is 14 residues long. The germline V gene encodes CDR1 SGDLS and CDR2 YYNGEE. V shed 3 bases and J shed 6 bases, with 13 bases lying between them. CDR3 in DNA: TGTGCCAGCAGCGGGCACAGGGACGGAAACATTCAGTACTTC. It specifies CASSGHRDGNIQYF.

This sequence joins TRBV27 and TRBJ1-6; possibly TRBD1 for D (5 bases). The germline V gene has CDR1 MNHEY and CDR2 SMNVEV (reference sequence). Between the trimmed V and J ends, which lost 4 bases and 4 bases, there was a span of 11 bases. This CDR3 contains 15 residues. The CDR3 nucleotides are TGTGCCAGCAGTTACGGGGGTTATTATAATTCACCCCTCCACTTT. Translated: CASSYGGYYNSPLHF.

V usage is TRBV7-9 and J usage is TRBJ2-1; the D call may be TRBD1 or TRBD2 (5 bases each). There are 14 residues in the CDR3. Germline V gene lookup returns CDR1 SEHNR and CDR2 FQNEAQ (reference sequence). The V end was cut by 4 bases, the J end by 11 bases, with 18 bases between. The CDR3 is CASSWISAGTQQFF. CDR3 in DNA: TGTGCCAGCAGCTGGATAAGTGCCGGGACCCAGCAGTTCTTC.

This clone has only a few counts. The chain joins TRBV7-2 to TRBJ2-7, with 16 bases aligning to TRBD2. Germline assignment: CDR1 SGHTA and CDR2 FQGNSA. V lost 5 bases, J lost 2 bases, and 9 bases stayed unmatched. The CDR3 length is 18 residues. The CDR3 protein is CASSLRGLAGGSTYEQYF. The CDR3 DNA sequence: TGTGCCAGCAGCCTAAGGGGACTAGCGGGAGGGAGCACCTACGAGCAGTACTTC.

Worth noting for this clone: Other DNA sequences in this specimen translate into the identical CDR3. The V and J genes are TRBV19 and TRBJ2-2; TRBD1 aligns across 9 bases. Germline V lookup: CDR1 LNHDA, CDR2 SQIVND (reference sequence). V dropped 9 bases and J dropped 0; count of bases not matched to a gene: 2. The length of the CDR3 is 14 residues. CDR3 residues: CASRDRANTGELFF. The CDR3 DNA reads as TGTGCCAGCCGGGACAGGGCGAACACCGGGGAGCTGTTTTTT. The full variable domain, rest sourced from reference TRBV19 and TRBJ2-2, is DGGITQSPKYLFRKEGQNVTLSCEQNLNHDAMYWYRQDPGQGLRLIYYSQIVNDFQKGDIAEGYSVSREKKESFPLTVTSAQKNPTAFYLCASRDRANTGELFFGEGSRLTVL.

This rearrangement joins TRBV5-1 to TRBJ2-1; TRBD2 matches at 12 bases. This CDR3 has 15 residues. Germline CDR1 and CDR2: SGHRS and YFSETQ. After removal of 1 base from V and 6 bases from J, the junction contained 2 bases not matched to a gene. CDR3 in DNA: TGCGCCAGCAGCTTGACGGGACTAGCGGGCAATGAGCAGTTCTTC. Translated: CASSLTGLAGNEQFF. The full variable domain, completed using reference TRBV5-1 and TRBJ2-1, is KAGVTQTPRYLIKTRGQQVTLSCSPISGHRSVSWYQQTPGQGLQFLFEYFSETQRNKGNFPGRFSGRQFSNSRSEMNVSTLELGDSALYLCASSLTGLAGNEQFFGPGTRLTVL.

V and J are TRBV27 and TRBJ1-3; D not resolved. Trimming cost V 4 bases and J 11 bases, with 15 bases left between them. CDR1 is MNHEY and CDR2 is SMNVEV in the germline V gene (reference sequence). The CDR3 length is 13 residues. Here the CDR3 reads CASSSKGYSPIYF. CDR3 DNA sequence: TGTGCCAGCAGTTCAAAGGGTTATAGCCCCATATATTTT.

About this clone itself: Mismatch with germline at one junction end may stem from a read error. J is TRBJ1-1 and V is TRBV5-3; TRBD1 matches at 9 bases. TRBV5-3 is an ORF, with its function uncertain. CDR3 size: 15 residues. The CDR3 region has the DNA TGTGCCAGCAGCTTCACGGGACAGGGACACACTGAAGCTTTCTTT. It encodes CASSFTGQGHTEAFF.

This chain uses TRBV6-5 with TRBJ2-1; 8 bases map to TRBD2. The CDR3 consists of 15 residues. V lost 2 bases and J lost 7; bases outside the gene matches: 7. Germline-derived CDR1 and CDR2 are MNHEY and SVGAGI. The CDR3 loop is CASSYASSGYNEQFF. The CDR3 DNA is TGTGCCAGCAGTTACGCCTCTAGCGGGTATAATGAGCAGTTCTTC.

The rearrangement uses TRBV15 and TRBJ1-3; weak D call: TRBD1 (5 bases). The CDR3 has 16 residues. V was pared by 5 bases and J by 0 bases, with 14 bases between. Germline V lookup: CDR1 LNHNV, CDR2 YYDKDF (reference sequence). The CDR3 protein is CATSVVGALSGNTIYF. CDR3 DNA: TGTGCCACCAGCGTGGTCGGGGCCCTCTCTGGAAACACCATATATTTT.

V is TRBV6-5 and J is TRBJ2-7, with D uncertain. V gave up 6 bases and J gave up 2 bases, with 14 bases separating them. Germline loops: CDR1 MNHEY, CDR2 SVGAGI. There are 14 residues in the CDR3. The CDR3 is CASRYRAQTYEQYF. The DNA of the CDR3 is TGTGCCAGCAGATACCGGGCCCAAACCTACGAGCAGTACTTC.

The DNA of the CDR3 is TGTGCCAGCAGTCCCAGATCTAGGGGACGATCTGGAAACACCATATATTTT. Translating gives CASSPRSRGRSGNTIYF. J is TRBJ1-3 and V is TRBV28, with a possible D match to TRBD1 (5 bases). Germline CDR1 is MDHEN and CDR2 is SYDVKM. Between the trimmed V and J ends, which lost 5 bases and 1 base, there was a span of 18 bases. The CDR3 has 17 residues.

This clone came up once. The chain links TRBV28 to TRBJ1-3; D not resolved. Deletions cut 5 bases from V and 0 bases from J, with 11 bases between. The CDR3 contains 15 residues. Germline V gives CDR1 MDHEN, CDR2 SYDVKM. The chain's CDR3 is CASSSRNLSGNTIYF. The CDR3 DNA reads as TGTGCCAGCAGTAGCAGGAATCTCTCTGGAAACACCATATATTTT.

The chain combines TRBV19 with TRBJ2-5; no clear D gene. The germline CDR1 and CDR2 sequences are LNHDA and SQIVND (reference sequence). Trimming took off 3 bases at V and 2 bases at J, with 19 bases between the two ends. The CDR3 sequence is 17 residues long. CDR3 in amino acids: CASSIRSRRGHQETQYF. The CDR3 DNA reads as TGTGCCAGTAGTATTAGGTCCAGGAGAGGTCATCAAGAGACCCAGTACTTC. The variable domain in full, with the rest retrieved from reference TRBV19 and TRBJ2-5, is DGGITQSPKYLFRKEGQNVTLSCEQNLNHDAMYWYRQDPGQGLRLIYYSQIVNDFQKGDIAEGYSVSREKKESFPLTVTSAQKNPTAFYLCASSIRSRRGHQETQYFGPGTRLLVL.

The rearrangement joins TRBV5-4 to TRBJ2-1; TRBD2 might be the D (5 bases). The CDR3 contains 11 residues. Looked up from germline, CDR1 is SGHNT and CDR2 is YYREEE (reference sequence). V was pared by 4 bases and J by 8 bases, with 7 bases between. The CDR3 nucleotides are TGTGCCAGCAGCCTGGACTATGAGCAGTTCTTC. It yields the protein CASSLDYEQFF.

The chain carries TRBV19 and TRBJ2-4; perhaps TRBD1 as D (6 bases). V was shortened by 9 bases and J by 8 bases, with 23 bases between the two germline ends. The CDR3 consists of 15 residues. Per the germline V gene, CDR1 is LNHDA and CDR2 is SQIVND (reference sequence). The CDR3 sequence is CASRTQGRGDYIQYF. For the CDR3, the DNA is TGTGCCAGCCGCACACAGGGACGAGGGGATTACATTCAGTACTTC.

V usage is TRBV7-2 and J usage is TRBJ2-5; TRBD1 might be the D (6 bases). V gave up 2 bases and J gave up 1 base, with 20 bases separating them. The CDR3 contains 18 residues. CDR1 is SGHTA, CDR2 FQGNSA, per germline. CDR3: CASSLLGSRGSGQETQYF. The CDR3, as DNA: TGTGCCAGCAGCTTATTAGGCTCCAGGGGCAGCGGCCAAGAGACCCAGTACTTC.

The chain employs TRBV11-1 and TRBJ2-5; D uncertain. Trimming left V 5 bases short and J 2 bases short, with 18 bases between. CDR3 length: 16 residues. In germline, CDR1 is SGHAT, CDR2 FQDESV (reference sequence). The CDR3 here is CASSPRSPRRQETQYF. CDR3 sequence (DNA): TGTGCCAGCAGCCCCCGTTCCCCGAGGCGACAAGAGACCCAGTACTTC.

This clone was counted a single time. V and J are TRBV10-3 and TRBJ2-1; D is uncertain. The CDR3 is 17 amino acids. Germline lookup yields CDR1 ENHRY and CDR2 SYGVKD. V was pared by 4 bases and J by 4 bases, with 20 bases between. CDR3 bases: TGTGCCATCAGTGCCACCATCGGTGTTGGTACTTACAATGAGCAGTTCTTC. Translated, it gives CAISATIGVGTYNEQFF.

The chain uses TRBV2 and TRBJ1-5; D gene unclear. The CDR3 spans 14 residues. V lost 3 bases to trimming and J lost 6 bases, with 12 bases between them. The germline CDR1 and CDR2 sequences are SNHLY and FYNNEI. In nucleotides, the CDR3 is TGTGCCAGCAGTGATTTCGCAGTAGCTCAGCCCCAGCATTTT. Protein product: CASSDFAVAQPQHF.

Here the CDR3 reads CASSRRSQGNYGYTF. For the CDR3, the DNA is TGTGCCAGCAGCCGTAGGTCACAGGGTAACTATGGCTACACCTTC. The V call is TRBV28, the J call TRBJ1-2; tentatively, D is TRBD1 (6 bases). Germline V CDR1 and CDR2: MDHEN, SYDVKM. V was shortened by 6 bases and J by 1 base, with 15 bases between the two germline ends. This CDR3 has 15 residues.